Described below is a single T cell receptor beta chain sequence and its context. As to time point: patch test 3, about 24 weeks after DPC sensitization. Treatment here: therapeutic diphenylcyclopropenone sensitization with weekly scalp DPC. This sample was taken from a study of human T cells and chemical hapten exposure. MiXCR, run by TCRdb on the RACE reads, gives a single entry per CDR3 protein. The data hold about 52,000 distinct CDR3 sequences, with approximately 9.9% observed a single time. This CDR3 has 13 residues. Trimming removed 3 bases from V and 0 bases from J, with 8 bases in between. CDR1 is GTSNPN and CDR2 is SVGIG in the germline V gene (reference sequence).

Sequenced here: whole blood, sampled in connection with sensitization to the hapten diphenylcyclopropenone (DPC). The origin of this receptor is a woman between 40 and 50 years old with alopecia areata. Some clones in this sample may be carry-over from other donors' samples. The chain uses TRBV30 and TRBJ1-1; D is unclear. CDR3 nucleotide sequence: TGTGCCTGGAGCTTATGGGTGAACACTGAAGCTTTCTTT. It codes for CAWSLWVNTEAFF.